Following are 25 T cell receptor beta chains from one sample sequenced in a study of blood T cell repertoires in COVID-19. Assay used: immunoSEQ multiplex PCR; TCRdb lists only in-frame clones, some missing. There are some 300,000 clones in the sample; about nine tenths occur only once, and roughly 6.9% lies in the top ten. Sample: peripheral blood. These receptors were obtained from a woman aged 25 to 45 who had recovered from COVID-19.

Only one count was recorded for this clone. The chain couples TRBV5-4 to TRBJ2-7, with D perhaps TRBD2 (7 bases). Looked up from germline, CDR1 is SGHNT and CDR2 is YYREEE (reference sequence). The ends were cut back, 9 bases at V and 5 bases at J, with 21 bases in the middle. This CDR3 comprises 14 residues. The CDR3 DNA reads as TGTGCCACCCAGCTTGGGGGGGCGAGCGACGAGCAGTACTTC. This sequence encodes CATQLGGASDEQYF.

This CDR3 is CAISESGTVTETQYF. As DNA, the CDR3 is TGTGCCATCAGTGAGTCAGGGACAGTGACAGAGACCCAGTACTTC. The chain links TRBV10-3 to TRBJ2-5; the match to TRBD1 covers 7 bases. The ends lost 0 bases at V and 4 bases at J; junction bases unmatched: 5. CDR3 length equals 15 residues. The V gene's germline CDR1 is ENHRY and CDR2 SYGVKD.

A single count supports this clone. The chain is built from TRBV7-2 and TRBJ2-7, with 7 bases that match TRBD2. The ends lost 1 base at V and 4 bases at J; junction bases unmatched: 4. Germline assignment: CDR1 SGHTA and CDR2 FQGNSA. The CDR3 contains 14 residues. The CDR3 loop reads CASSLEAGVYEQYF. For the CDR3, the DNA is TGTGCCAGCAGCTTAGAGGCGGGGGTGTACGAGCAGTACTTC.

The V gene is TRBV7-2, the J gene TRBJ1-2; no clear D gene. Germline CDR1 and CDR2: SGHTA and FQGNSA. Trimming took 1 base from V and 0 from J, leaving 9 bases between them. The length of the CDR3 is 15 residues. CDR3 DNA: TGTGCCAGCAGCTTAGGGGCAGGTTCTAACTATGGCTACACCTTC. Amino acids: CASSLGAGSNYGYTF.

This sequence joins TRBV5-1 and TRBJ2-1, with 10 bases that match TRBD2. This CDR3 region has 16 residues. The V and J ends lost 2 bases and 0 bases, in that order; junction bases with no gene match: 2. Germline assignment: CDR1 SGHRS and CDR2 YFSETQ. The chain's CDR3 is CASSLAGGLSYNEQFF. The CDR3 nucleotides are TGCGCCAGCAGCTTAGCGGGGGGGCTCTCCTACAATGAGCAGTTCTTC.

The chain is built from TRBV6-5 and TRBJ2-7; TRBD1 is a possible D gene (6 bases). V was cut by 5 bases and J by 3 bases, with 8 bases left in between. Germline CDR1 MNHEY, CDR2 SVGAGI. The CDR3 has 12 residues. This CDR3 is CASSTTGYEQYF. In DNA, the CDR3 is TGTGCCAGCAGTACGACAGGCTACGAGCAGTACTTC.

The J gene is TRBJ1-4, the V gene TRBV19; 7 bases align to TRBD1. Germline V gives CDR1 LNHDA, CDR2 SQIVND (reference sequence). With V trimmed by 5 bases and J by 6 bases, 6 bases remained unmatched. The CDR3 spans 14 residues. CDR3 sequence reads: CASSVRDRDEKLFF. The DNA of the CDR3 is TGTGCCAGTAGTGTCCGGGACAGAGATGAAAAACTGTTTTTT.

The chain has TRBV5-1 and TRBJ1-2; D is undetermined. CDR1 and CDR2 (germline): SGHRS, YFSETQ. The CDR3 covers 15 residues. V lost 0 bases and J lost 5, with 14 bases in between. The CDR3 DNA follows: TGCGCCAGCAGCTTGGAGGCAGGCAGCTTATATGGCTACACCTTC. This translates into CASSLEAGSLYGYTF.

The J gene is TRBJ1-1, the V gene TRBV7-9, with D hard to call. Germline loops: CDR1 SEHNR, CDR2 FQNEAQ (reference sequence). The V gene lost 3 bases and the J gene lost 1 base, with 6 bases spanning the gap. CDR3 length: 13 amino acids. DNA for the CDR3: TGTGCCAGCAGCTTTTCAGAGAACACTGAAGCTTTCTTT. Its protein is CASSFSENTEAFF. The entire variable domain, with the rest obtained from reference TRBV7-9 and TRBJ1-1, is as follows: DTGVSQNPRHKITKRGQNVTFRCDPISEHNRLYWYRQTLGQGPEFLTYFQNEAQLEKSRLLSDRFSAERPKGSFSTLEIQRTEQGDSAMYLCASSFSENTEAFFGQGTRLTVV.

CDR3 sequence (DNA): TGTGCCAGCTCACCAGGCCGAAATTCACCCCTCCACTTT. Translated: CASSPGRNSPLHF. V is TRBV18 and J is TRBJ1-6; D is undetermined. CDR3 length: 13 amino acids. CDR1 is KGHSH, CDR2 LQKENI, per germline. V was clipped by 2 bases and J by 7 bases, with 6 bases between them.

V is TRBV6-6 and J is TRBJ1-2; D not resolved. The germline V and J ends were trimmed by 2 bases and 6 bases, with 19 bases remaining between them. The CDR3 runs 16 residues. Germline V lookup: CDR1 MNHNY, CDR2 SVGAGI (reference sequence). The CDR3 reads CASSYPPSTRVNGYTF. The CDR3 DNA follows: TGTGCCAGCAGTTACCCACCCTCGACAAGAGTCAATGGCTACACCTTC.

V gene TRBV18 combines with J gene TRBJ1-1; a possible D gene is TRBD1 (6 bases). This CDR3 has 14 residues. V lost 3 bases to trimming and J lost 1 base, with 9 bases between them. Germline values: CDR1 KGHSH, CDR2 LQKENI. This CDR3 is CASSPGHSNTEAFF. CDR3 coding DNA: TGTGCCAGCTCACCGGGACACTCGAACACTGAAGCTTTCTTT.

V gene TRBV6-2 or TRBV6-3 combines with J gene TRBJ2-7; D perhaps matches TRBD2 (6 bases). The CDR3 loop spans 12 amino acids. CDR1 and CDR2 (germline): MNHEY, SVGEGT. Trimming cost V 6 bases and J 5 bases, with 11 bases left between them. The CDR3 DNA reads as TGTGCCAGCAGCTCGGGACTGGACGAGCAGTACTTC. It codes for CASSSGLDEQYF.

This clone was seen only a few times. The CDR3 bases are TGCGCCAGCAGCCATCCACCGGGACAGGGTAATTCACCCCTCCACTTT. Its protein is CASSHPPGQGNSPLHF. The gene calls are TRBV4-1 and TRBJ1-6; TRBD1 matches at 9 bases. The germline gives CDR1 MGHRA, CDR2 YSYEKL. V shed 3 bases, J shed 6 bases, and the junction held 6 bases outside the gene matches. The CDR3 totals 16 residues.

The chain combines TRBV5-4 with TRBJ2-1, with D possibly matching TRBD2 (5 bases). Between the trimmed V and J ends, which lost 3 bases and 4 bases, there was a span of 14 bases. The CDR3 loop spans 15 amino acids. Germline CDR1 and CDR2: SGHNT and YYREEE (reference sequence). The CDR3 DNA sequence: TGTGCCAGCAGCTCAAACCTGAGGACTTACAATGAGCAGTTCTTC. This gives the protein CASSSNLRTYNEQFF.

The chain combines TRBV28 with TRBJ1-2; unclear D gene. The V end lost 2 bases, the J end lost 7 bases, and 11 bases lay between the germline ends. This CDR3 spans 13 amino acids. Per the germline V gene, CDR1 is MDHEN and CDR2 is SYDVKM. The CDR3 here is CASSLMGDRGYTF. CDR3 DNA: TGTGCCAGCAGTTTAATGGGAGATCGTGGCTACACCTTC.

The table lists this clone with a count of one. V and J are TRBV5-5 and TRBJ2-1, with TRBD2 as a possible D gene (6 bases). V lost 1 base and J lost 8, with 7 bases in between. The CDR3 covers 12 residues. Germline assignment: CDR1 SGHKS and CDR2 YYEKEE (reference sequence). The CDR3 sequence is CASSLWGDEQFF. The CDR3 nucleotides read TGTGCCAGCAGCTTGTGGGGGGATGAGCAGTTCTTC.

In DNA, the CDR3 is TGTGCCAGCTCAAATGGACAGCCCAGCAGAGGCTACACCTTC. It yields the protein CASSNGQPSRGYTF. The chain recombines TRBV18 with TRBJ1-2, with a tentative D call TRBD1 (6 bases). The CDR3 runs to 14 residues. V lost 5 bases to trimming and J lost 8 bases, with 18 bases between them. Germline CDR1 KGHSH, CDR2 LQKENI.

The chain employs TRBV5-1 and TRBJ2-6; D is unclear. Germline V gene sequence: CDR1 SGHRS, CDR2 YFSETQ. The CDR3 consists of 16 residues. V lost 0 bases and J 0 bases, leaving 7 bases between the germline ends. CDR3 loop: CASSLVGGSGANVLTF. The CDR3 DNA sequence: TGCGCCAGCAGCTTGGTCGGCGGCTCTGGGGCCAACGTCCTGACTTTC.

The gene calls are TRBV6-1 and TRBJ1-1; D is unresolved. The CDR3 covers 13 residues. Germline V CDR1 and CDR2: MNHNS, SASEGT. Trimming stripped 3 bases from V and 5 bases from J, with 10 bases between. The CDR3 sequence is CASSDETGTEAFF. In DNA form, the CDR3 reads TGTGCCAGCAGTGACGAGACGGGAACTGAAGCTTTCTTT.

This clone was observed once. This rearrangement joins TRBV3-1 (or the pseudogene TRBV3-2) to TRBJ2-3; TRBD2 agrees at 10 bases. The CDR3 length is 15 residues. The ends lost 4 bases at V and 1 base at J; junction bases unmatched: 2. Germline V gene sequence: CDR1 LGHDT, CDR2 YNNKEL (reference sequence). CDR3 amino acids: CASSPLAGGTDTQYF. Here the CDR3 DNA reads TGTGCCAGCAGCCCGCTAGCGGGGGGCACAGATACGCAGTATTTT.

J is TRBJ1-6 and V is TRBV7-9; 7 nucleotides match TRBD1. The V gene's germline CDR1 is SEHNR and CDR2 FQNEAQ (reference sequence). The junction had 11 bases not matched to a gene; V was cut back by 5 bases and J by 10 bases. This CDR3 region has 15 residues. The CDR3 here is CASSPTGSGRSPLHF. In DNA form, the CDR3 reads TGTGCCAGCAGCCCGACAGGGAGTGGTCGCTCACCCCTCCACTTT.

The chain joins TRBV30 to TRBJ1-5; D is undetermined. CDR3 length: 13 amino acids. The V gene's germline CDR1 is GTSNPN and CDR2 SVGIG (reference sequence). The germline V and J ends were trimmed by 2 bases and 1 base, with 6 bases remaining between them. CDR3 in amino acids: CAWSMRSNQPQHF. The CDR3, as DNA: TGTGCCTGGAGTATGAGAAGCAATCAGCCCCAGCATTTT.

V usage is TRBV3-1 (or the pseudogene TRBV3-2) and J usage is TRBJ2-1, with D tentatively TRBD1 (7 bases). Trimming shortened V by 3 bases and J by 10 bases, and 16 bases separated the two germline ends. The CDR3 has 14 amino acids. Germline loops: CDR1 LGHDT, CDR2 YNNKEL (reference sequence). CDR3 in DNA: TGTGCCAGCAGCCAGGCGGGACAGTTTTACGAGCAGTTCTTC. Protein product: CASSQAGQFYEQFF.

V usage is TRBV7-9 and J usage is TRBJ1-2, with 11 bases lining up with TRBD1. Germline V gives CDR1 SEHNR, CDR2 FQNEAQ (reference sequence). The ends lost 5 bases at V and 8 bases at J; junction bases unmatched: 7. There are 14 residues in the CDR3. The CDR3 spells CASSLGQGARGYTF. The CDR3, as DNA: TGTGCCAGCAGCCTCGGACAGGGGGCAAGAGGCTACACCTTC.